A selection of T cell receptor beta chains follows, all from one sample in a study of OX40 agonist ivuxolimab in advanced cancers. TCRdb keeps only in-frame clones here, not all; method: immunoSEQ multiplex PCR. The sample holds 72,000 or so clones, 70% to 90% seen once. The specimen was CD4+ or CD8+ T cells sorted from blood, collected in a trial of the OX40 agonist ivuxolimab. Source of these receptors: an adult with an advanced solid tumor such as melanoma, head and neck, liver or kidney cancer. The CDR3 runs from the conserved cysteine through the conserved F or W. The D gene is left open where the match is weak. A clone size is listed for some rows: how often the clone was seen (once, few, many), or a class if it is expanded.

d_call | clone_size | j_call | v_call | cdr3_nt | cdr3_aa
- | - | TRBJ2-1 | TRBV28 | TGTGCCAGCAGTCTCGCGGGGACGGGCTCCTACAATGAGCAGTTCTTC | CASSLAGTGSYNEQFF
TRBD1 | - | TRBJ1-4 | TRBV5-1 | TGCGCCAGCAGCTTAGGACAGGGGGCTGAAAAACTGTTTTTT | CASSLGQGAEKLFF
- | - | TRBJ2-7 | TRBV10-3 | TGTGCCACCTCTGGGCCTGCCTACGAGCAGTACTTC | CATSGPAYEQYF
TRBD2 | once | TRBJ2-1 | TRBV6-5 | TGTGCCAGCCGGGCTAGCGGGAGTAATGAGCAGTTCTTC | CASRASGSNEQFF
- | - | TRBJ1-6 | TRBV5-5 | TGTGCCAGCAGCCAGGTGCGGAGCTCCTATAATTCACCCCTCCACTTT | CASSQVRSSYNSPLHF
- | - | TRBJ1-1 | TRBV6-5 | TGTGCCATCAGGACGGCCAGGGGTGGTGAAGCTTTCTTT | CAIRTARGGEAFF
- | - | TRBJ1-2 | TRBV6-6 | TGTGCCAGCAGGCCTTATAGGACGGACCTCTATGGCTACACCTTC | CASRPYRTDLYGYTF
TRBD2 | - | TRBJ2-5 | TRBV5-1 | TGCGCCAGCAGGAGCGGGGGGAGGCAAGAGACCCAGTACTTC | CASRSGGRQETQYF
- | - | TRBJ1-3 | TRBV6-6 | TGTGCCAGCAGCGCTCGGGACACCTCTGGAAACACCATATATTTT | CASSARDTSGNTIYF
TRBD1 | - | TRBJ2-2 | TRBV9 | TGTGCCAGCAGCGTCAGCGACAGGGCTGGCACCGGGGAGCTGTTTTTT | CASSVSDRAGTGELFF
TRBD1 | - | TRBJ1-2 | TRBV29-1 | TGCAGCGTTGAACAGGGGGCAGAGGGCTACACCTTC | CSVEQGAEGYTF
- | few | TRBJ1-1 | TRBV7-2 | TGTGCCAGCAGCTTACAAGCGAACACTGAAGCTTTCTTT | CASSLQANTEAFF
- | - | TRBJ2-7 | TRBV7-2 | TGTGCCAGCAGCTTAGACAAGTTCTCCTACGAGCAGTACTTC | CASSLDKFSYEQYF
- | - | TRBJ1-2 | TRBV5-5 | TGTGCCAGCAGCTTTTCTAACTATGGCTACACCTTC | CASSFSNYGYTF
- | few | TRBJ1-2 | TRBV30 | TGTGCCTGGAGTGTACCCCTGCAGGGCTATGGCTACACCTTC | CAWSVPLQGYGYTF
- | - | TRBJ2-2 | TRBV5-6 | TGTGCCAGCAGCTTGGTGGGCAGGGGAAATCCCGGGGAGCTGTTTTTT | CASSLVGRGNPGELFF
- | once | TRBJ2-1 | TRBV27 | TGTGCCAGCACCCATTATCTAGATGGTGAGCAGTTCTTC | CASTHYLDGEQFF
- | - | TRBJ2-1 | TRBV27 | TGTGCCATCTCGGGACCACCATACAATGAGCAGTTCTTC | CAISGPPYNEQFF
- | - | TRBJ1-2 | TRBV11-2 | TGTGCCAGCAGCTTAGATGGATATGGCTACACCTTC | CASSLDGYGYTF
TRBD1 | once | TRBJ1-2 | TRBV6-6 | TGTGCCAGCAGACCCATCGTCACAGGGGGCTATGGCTACACCTTC | CASRPIVTGGYGYTF
- | - | TRBJ1-2 | TRBV6-1 | TGTGCCAGCAGTGAAGCCGCCCTGGATGGCTACACCTTC | CASSEAALDGYTF
TRBD2 | - | TRBJ2-2 | TRBV2 | TGTGCCAGCAGTTCCGGGACTAAATTGAACGGGGAGCTGTTTTTT | CASSSGTKLNGELFF
TRBD1 | - | TRBJ1-4 | TRBV7-3 | TGTGCCAGCAGCTCGGGACAGGGTGGGACCGCAACTAATGAAAAACTGTTTTTT | CASSSGQGGTATNEKLFF
TRBD1 | - | TRBJ1-3 | TRBV7-9 | TGTGCCAGCAGCCGCGGGACAGGGTTTGGAAACACCATATATTTT | CASSRGTGFGNTIYF
- | - | TRBJ1-5 | TRBV15 | TGTGCCACCAGCAGAGATCGGGGGCCCCAGCATTTT | CATSRDRGPQHF
- | few | TRBJ2-2 | TRBV5-8 | TGTGCCAGCAGCTATCTACCAGGGTCGGGCACCGGGGAGCTGTTTTTT | CASSYLPGSGTGELFF
TRBD2 | - | TRBJ2-2 | TRBV9 | TGTGCCAGCAGCGTACCGAGCGGGAGGGCGTTGAACACCGGGGAGCTGTTTTTT | CASSVPSGRALNTGELFF
- | - | TRBJ1-5 | TRBV30 | TGTGCCTGGAGTGAGGAGGAAGATCAGCCCCAGCATTTT | CAWSEEEDQPQHF
- | - | TRBJ2-2 | TRBV5-1 | TGCGCCAGCAGCTTGGAAGCGCGGGCCGACACCGGGGAGCTGTTTTTT | CASSLEARADTGELFF
- | - | TRBJ2-1 | TRBV19 | TGTGCCAGTAGTACCTATAGGAATGAGCAGTTCTTC | CASSTYRNEQFF
TRBD1 | - | TRBJ2-7 | TRBV5-6 | TGTGCCAGCAGGGGGACAGGCCTGCGGGAGCAGTACTTC | CASRGTGLREQYF
TRBD1 | few | TRBJ2-2 | TRBV9 | TGTGCCAGCAGGATTTCCGGGACAGCGAACACCGGGGAGCTGTTTTTT | CASRISGTANTGELFF
- | - | TRBJ1-3 | TRBV30 | TGTGCTTTGGGACTCGTCGACATATATTTT | CALGLVDIYF
- | once | TRBJ1-4 | TRBV2 | TGTGCCACCAAACCAGGGGACGAAACCCGGGAGTATGAAAAACTGTTTTTT | CATKPGDETREYEKLFF
- | - | TRBJ2-5 | TRBV7-6 | TGTGCCAGCAGCTTAGTGATGGAAGAGACCCAGTACTTC | CASSLVMEETQYF
TRBD2 | - | TRBJ2-3 | TRBV19 | TGTGCCAGTACCAAGACTAGCGGGGGGGCCGGAGATACGCAGTATTTT | CASTKTSGGAGDTQYF
- | - | TRBJ2-3 | TRBV6-4 | TGTGCCAGCAGTGACTCATTTAGGGGGGCAGCGGCAGATACGCAGTATTTT | CASSDSFRGAAADTQYF
TRBD1 | few | TRBJ1-1 | TRBV9 | TGTGCCAGCAGCGTCCTACCGGCAGGGGGCACTGAAGCTTTCTTT | CASSVLPAGGTEAFF
- | - | TRBJ2-7 | TRBV7-8 | TGTGCCAGCCGACCCGACGGCTCCTACGAGCAGTACTTC | CASRPDGSYEQYF
TRBD2 | - | TRBJ2-1 | TRBV6-1 | TGTGCCAGCAGTAGCGGGAGAGCTTACAATGAGCAGTTCTTC | CASSSGRAYNEQFF
- | - | TRBJ1-2 | TRBV6-5 | TGTGCCAGCAGTTACTCTTACCAGGGACAATACGGCTACACCTTC | CASSYSYQGQYGYTF